This T cell receptor beta chain comes out of a study of CD8 T cells in ankylosing spondylitis. The length of the CDR3 is 15 residues. Germline-derived CDR1 and CDR2 are MNHEY and SVGEGT. The ends were cut back, 6 bases at V and 4 bases at J, with 18 bases in the middle. As regards this clonotype: Its specificity is unknown.

TCRdb ran MiXCR on the 5' RACE reads and lists one entry per CDR3 protein. The data show around 490,000 distinct CDR3 sequences, with roughly 5.3% seen just once and around 3.5% held by the top ten. Study results and caveats: Seemingly distinctive of ankylosing spondylitis blood was a TCR beta motif formed by eight highly homologous variants.

The rearrangement uses TRBV6-2 or TRBV6-3 and TRBJ1-2; D is perhaps TRBD1 (6 bases). Sequences were obtained from blood, either unsorted or a sorted T cell fraction (not recorded which). This receptor was identified in a male donor with ankylosing spondylitis. The CDR3 sequence is CASRKGQLERYGYTF. The CDR3 DNA is TGTGCCAGCAGAAAAGGACAGCTGGAACGCTATGGCTACACCTTC.